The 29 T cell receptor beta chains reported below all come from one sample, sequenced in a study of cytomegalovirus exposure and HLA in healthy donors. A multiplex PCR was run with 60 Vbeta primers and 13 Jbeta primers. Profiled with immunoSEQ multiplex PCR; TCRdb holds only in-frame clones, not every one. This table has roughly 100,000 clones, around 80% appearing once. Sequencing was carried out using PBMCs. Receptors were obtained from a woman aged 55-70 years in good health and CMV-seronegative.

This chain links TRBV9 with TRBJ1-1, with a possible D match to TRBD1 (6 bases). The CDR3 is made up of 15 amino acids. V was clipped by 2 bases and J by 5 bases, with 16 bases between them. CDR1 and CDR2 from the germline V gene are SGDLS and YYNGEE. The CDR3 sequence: CASSVDPSGDTEAFF. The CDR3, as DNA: TGTGCCAGCAGCGTGGACCCTTCAGGGGATACTGAAGCTTTCTTT. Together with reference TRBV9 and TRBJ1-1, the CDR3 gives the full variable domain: DSGVTQTPKHLITATGQRVTLRCSPRSGDLSVYWYQQSLDQGLQFLIQYYNGEERAKGNILERFSAQQFPDLHSELNLSSLELGDSALYFCASSVDPSGDTEAFFGQGTRLTVV.

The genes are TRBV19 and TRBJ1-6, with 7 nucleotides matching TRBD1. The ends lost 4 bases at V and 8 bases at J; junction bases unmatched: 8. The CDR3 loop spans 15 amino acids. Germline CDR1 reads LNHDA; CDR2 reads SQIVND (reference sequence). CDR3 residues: CASSTRTGEDSPLHF. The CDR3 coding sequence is TGTGCCAGTAGTACTAGAACAGGGGAAGATTCACCCCTCCACTTT. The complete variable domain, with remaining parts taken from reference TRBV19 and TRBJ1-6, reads DGGITQSPKYLFRKEGQNVTLSCEQNLNHDAMYWYRQDPGQGLRLIYYSQIVNDFQKGDIAEGYSVSREKKESFPLTVTSAQKNPTAFYLCASSTRTGEDSPLHFGNGTRLTVT.

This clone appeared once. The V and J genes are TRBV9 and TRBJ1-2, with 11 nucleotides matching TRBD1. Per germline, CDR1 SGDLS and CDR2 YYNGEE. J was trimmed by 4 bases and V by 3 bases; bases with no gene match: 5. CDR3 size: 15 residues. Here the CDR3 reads CASSAGTGGGYGYTF. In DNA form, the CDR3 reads TGTGCCAGCAGCGCTGGGACAGGGGGTGGCTATGGCTACACCTTC.

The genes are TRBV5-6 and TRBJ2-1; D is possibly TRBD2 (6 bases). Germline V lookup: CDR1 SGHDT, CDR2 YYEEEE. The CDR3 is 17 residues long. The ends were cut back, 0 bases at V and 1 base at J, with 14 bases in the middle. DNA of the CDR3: TGTGCCAGCAGCTTGGGCGGGGAAGGGGTGTCCTACAATGAGCAGTTCTTC. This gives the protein CASSLGGEGVSYNEQFF.

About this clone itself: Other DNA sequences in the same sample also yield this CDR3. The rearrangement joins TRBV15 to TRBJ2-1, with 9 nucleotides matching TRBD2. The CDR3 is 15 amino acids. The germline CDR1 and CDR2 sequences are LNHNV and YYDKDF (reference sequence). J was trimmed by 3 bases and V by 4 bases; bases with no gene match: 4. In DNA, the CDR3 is TGTGCCACCAGCATGGGACTAGCAGACTACAATGAGCAGTTCTTC. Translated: CATSMGLADYNEQFF.

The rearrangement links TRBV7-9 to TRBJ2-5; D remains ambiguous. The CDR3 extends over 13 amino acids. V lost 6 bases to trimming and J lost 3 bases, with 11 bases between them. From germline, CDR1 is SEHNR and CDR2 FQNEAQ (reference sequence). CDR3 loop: CASSSAGEETQYF. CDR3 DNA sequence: TGTGCCAGCAGTTCAGCAGGTGAAGAGACCCAGTACTTC.

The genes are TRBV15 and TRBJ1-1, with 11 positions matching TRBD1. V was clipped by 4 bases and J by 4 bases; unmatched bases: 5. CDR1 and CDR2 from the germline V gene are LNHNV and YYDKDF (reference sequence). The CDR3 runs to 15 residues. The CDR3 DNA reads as TGTGCCACCAGCAAAAGGACAGGGGGCTTCACTGAAGCTTTCTTT. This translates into CATSKRTGGFTEAFF.

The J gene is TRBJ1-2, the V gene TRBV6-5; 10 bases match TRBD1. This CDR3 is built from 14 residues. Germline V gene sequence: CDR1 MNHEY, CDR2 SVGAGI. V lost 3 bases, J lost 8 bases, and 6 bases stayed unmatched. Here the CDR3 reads CASSYDRTGGGYTF. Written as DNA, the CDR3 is TGTGCCAGCAGTTATGATAGGACAGGGGGGGGCTACACCTTC.

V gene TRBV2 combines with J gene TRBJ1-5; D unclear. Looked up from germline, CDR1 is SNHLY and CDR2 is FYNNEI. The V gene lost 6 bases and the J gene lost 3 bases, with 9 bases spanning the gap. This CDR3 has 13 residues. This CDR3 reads CASRHSHNQPQHF. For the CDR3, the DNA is TGTGCCAGCAGGCACAGTCACAATCAGCCCCAGCATTTT.

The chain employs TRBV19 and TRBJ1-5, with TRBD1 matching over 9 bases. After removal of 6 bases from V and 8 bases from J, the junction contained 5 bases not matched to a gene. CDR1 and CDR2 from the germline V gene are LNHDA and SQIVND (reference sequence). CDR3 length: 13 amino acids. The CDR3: CASRGQGVEPQHF. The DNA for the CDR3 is TGTGCCAGTAGGGGACAGGGCGTCGAGCCCCAGCATTTT.

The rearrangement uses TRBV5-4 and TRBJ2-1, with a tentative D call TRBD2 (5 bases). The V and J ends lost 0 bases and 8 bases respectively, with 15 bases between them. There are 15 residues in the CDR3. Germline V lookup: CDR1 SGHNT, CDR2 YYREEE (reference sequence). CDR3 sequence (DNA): TGTGCCAGCAGCTTGGTGGCTAGCATGTTGGATGAGCAGTTCTTC. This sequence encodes CASSLVASMLDEQFF.

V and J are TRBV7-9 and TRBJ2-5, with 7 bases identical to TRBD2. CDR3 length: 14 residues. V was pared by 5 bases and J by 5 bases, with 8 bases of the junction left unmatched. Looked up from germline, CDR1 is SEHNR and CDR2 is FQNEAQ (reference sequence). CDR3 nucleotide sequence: TGTGCCAGCAGCCCCCGGGAGGAACGGGAGACCCAGTACTTC. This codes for CASSPREERETQYF. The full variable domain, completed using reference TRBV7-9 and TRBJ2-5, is DTGVSQNPRHKITKRGQNVTFRCDPISEHNRLYWYRQTLGQGPEFLTYFQNEAQLEKSRLLSDRFSAERPKGSFSTLEIQRTEQGDSAMYLCASSPREERETQYFGPGTRLLVL.

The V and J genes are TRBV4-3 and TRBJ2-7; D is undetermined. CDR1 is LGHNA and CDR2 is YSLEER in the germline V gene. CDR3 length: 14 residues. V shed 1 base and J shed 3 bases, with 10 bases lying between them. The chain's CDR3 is CASSQGTPYYEQYF. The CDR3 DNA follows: TGCGCCAGCAGCCAAGGTACGCCCTACTACGAGCAGTACTTC.

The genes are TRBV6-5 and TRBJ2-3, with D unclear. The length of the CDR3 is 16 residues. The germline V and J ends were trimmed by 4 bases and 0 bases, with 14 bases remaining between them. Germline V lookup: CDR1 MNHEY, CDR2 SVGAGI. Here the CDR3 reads CASSLLEPFSTDTQYF. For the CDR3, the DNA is TGTGCCAGCAGTTTACTTGAGCCCTTTAGCACAGATACGCAGTATTTT.

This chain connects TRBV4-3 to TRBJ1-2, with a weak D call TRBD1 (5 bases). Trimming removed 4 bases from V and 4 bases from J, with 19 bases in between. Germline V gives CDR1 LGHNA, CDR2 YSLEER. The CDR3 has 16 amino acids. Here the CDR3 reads CASSPPGGGGVYGYTF. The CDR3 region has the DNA TGCGCCAGCAGCCCCCCCGGGGGGGGTGGCGTCTATGGCTACACCTTC.

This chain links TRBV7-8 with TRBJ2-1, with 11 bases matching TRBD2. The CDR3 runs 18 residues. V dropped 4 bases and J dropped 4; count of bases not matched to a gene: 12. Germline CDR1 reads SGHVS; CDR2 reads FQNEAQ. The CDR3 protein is CASSSQSGLAAIYNEQFF. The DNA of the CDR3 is TGTGCCAGCAGCTCCCAGTCGGGACTAGCGGCCATTTACAATGAGCAGTTCTTC.

As DNA, the CDR3 is TGCGCCAGCGGCAGTGGGGGGACCGGGGAGCTGTTTTTT. This gives the protein CASGSGGTGELFF. The chain has TRBV10-1 and TRBJ2-2; D possibly corresponds to TRBD2 (6 bases). Looked up from germline, CDR1 is WNHNN and CDR2 is SYGVQD (reference sequence). Trimming removed 8 bases from V and 5 bases from J, with 12 bases in between. The CDR3 is 13 residues long.

The CDR3, as DNA: TGTGCCAGCAGCGTAGACAGCTATCCCTACGAGCAGTACTTC. Protein sequence: CASSVDSYPYEQYF. The rearrangement joins TRBV9 to TRBJ2-7; the D is unclear. The V gene's germline CDR1 is SGDLS and CDR2 YYNGEE. Trimming removed 0 bases at V and 2 bases at J, with 9 bases between. The CDR3 contains 14 residues.

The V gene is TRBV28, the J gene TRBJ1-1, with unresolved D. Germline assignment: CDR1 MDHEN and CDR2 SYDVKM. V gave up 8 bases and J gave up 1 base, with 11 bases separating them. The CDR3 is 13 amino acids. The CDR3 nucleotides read TGTGCCAGCTGGCTTGAGGGGAACACTGAAGCTTTCTTT. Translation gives CASWLEGNTEAFF.

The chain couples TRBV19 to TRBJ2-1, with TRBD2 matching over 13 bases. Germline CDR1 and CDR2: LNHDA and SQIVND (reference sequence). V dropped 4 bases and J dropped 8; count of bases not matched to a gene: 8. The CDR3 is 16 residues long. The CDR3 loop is CASSNWTSGRYDEQFF. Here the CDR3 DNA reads TGTGCCAGTAGTAATTGGACTAGCGGGAGATATGATGAGCAGTTCTTC.

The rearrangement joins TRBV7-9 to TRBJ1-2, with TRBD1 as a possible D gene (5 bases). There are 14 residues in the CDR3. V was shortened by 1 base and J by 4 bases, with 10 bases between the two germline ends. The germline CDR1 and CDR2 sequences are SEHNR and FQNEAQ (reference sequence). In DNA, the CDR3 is TGTGCCAGCAGCTTAGACTCCGACAGCTATGGCTACACCTTC. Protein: CASSLDSDSYGYTF.

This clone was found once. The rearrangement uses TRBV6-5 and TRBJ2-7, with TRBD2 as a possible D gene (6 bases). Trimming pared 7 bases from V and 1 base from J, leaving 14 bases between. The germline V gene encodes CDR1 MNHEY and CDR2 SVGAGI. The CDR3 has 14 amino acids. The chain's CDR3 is CASKLLAASYEQYF. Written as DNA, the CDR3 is TGTGCCAGCAAACTTTTAGCGGCTTCCTACGAGCAGTACTTC.

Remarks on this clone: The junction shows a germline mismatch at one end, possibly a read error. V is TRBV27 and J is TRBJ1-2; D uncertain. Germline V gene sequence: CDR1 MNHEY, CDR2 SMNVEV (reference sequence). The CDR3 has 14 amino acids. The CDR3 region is CASRSPSGPIPFSF. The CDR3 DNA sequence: TGTGCCAGCAGATCCCCATCTGGGCCTATCCCATTCAGTTTC.

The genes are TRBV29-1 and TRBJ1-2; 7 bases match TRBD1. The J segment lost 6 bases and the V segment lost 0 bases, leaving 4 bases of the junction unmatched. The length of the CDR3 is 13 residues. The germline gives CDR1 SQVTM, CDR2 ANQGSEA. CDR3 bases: TGCAGCGTTGAAGATCTACAGGGGAATGGCTACACCTTC. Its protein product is CSVEDLQGNGYTF.

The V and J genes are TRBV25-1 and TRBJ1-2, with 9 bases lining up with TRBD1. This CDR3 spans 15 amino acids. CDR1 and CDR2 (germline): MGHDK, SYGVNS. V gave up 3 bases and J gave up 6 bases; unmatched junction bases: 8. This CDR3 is CASSDLRDRAHGYTF. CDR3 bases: TGTGCCAGCAGTGACCTACGGGACAGGGCGCATGGCTACACCTTC.

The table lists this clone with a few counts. CDR3 sequence (DNA): TGTGCCAGCAGTCCCCCCCTTCAAGAGACCCAGTACTTC. It translates to CASSPPLQETQYF. The rearrangement links TRBV7-9 to TRBJ2-5; no definite D call. V lost 6 bases, J lost 2 bases, and 10 bases lay in between. This CDR3 is built from 13 residues. Germline CDR1 reads SEHNR; CDR2 reads FQNEAQ (reference sequence).

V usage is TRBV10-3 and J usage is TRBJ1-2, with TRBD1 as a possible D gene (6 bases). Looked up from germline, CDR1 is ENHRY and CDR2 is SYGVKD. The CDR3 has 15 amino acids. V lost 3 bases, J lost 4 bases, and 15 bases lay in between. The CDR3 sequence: CAISDLDSKSYGYTF. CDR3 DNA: TGTGCCATCAGTGATTTGGACAGTAAAAGCTATGGCTACACCTTC.

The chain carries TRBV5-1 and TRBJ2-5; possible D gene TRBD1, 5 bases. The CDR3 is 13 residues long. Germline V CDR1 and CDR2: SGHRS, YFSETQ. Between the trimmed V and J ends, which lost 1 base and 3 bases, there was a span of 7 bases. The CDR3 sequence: CASSLRGEETQYF. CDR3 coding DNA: TGCGCCAGCAGCTTGAGGGGTGAAGAGACCCAGTACTTC.

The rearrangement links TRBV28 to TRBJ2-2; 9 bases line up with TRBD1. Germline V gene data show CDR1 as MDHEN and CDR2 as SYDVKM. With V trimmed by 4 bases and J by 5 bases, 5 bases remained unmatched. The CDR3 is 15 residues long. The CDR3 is CASSYRDRDTGELFF. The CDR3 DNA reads TGTGCCAGCAGTTACCGGGACAGGGATACCGGGGAGCTGTTTTTT.